This T cell receptor (beta chain) was captured by sequencing in a study of blood T cell repertoires in COVID-19 (dated by TCRdb to 2018 to 2020). Background for the entire study: The collaborator samples originated in the United States, Italy and Spain and spanned the acute and convalescent phases of COVID-19. HLA class I and class II types, where available, came from metadata supplied by the sample provider rather than from assay-based typing. Samples were obtained from the ongoing ImmuneRACE study (first 160 participants) and from 1,254 subjects provided by 6 global collaborators. The material from the prospective study consisted of cDNA or gDNA derived from T cells, B-cell-depleted T cells, or PBMCs. The sample metadata nearly always contained a de-identified subject ID, COVID-19 status, age in years and sex. Subjects who had been exposed to COVID-19, were actively infected with it, or had recovered from it provided the deeply sampled blood TCRbeta repertoires that made up the dataset. A freely available public database, intended as a resource for researchers studying the immune response to SARS-CoV-2, is where the repertoires were released.

In the germline V gene, CDR1 corresponds to SGHTA and CDR2 to FQGNSA. The CDR3 measures 14 amino acids from cysteine to phenylalanine. The only DNA kept is the CDR3, 42 bases in frame from the first base. Ends trimmed: V by 5 bases, J by 8 bases; bases unmatched to a gene: 7. Here is what the overall study found, with its caveats: Clinical and demographic metadata were provided uncurated, with the amount varying by source and participant.

On this clone itself: No cognate antigen has been identified for it. Base quality data are lacking; no much larger clone is found one base away.

The immunoSEQ Assay, a bias-controlled multiplex PCR, was used to amplify TCRbeta CDR3 regions from genomic DNA. Regarding the original processing steps: Nucleated cell counts per sample were estimated from amplification of reference gene primers within the assay. To quantify the absolute abundance of each unique TCRbeta CDR3 rearrangement, sequence reads were collapsed and filtered. For each sample, productive Simpson clonality was calculated by taking the square root of Simpson's diversity index across productive rearrangements. TCRdb stores this immuneACCESS table with in-frame sequences only. Part of the clones is absent; in the studies checked, under half of the shortfall reflects unresolved V genes, and no reason is known for the rest. Clone size and the V and J calls come from that table; the DNA yielded D and trimming. Counted in this sample were about 36,000 clones; 70% to 80% of them appeared once. The ten largest clonotypes hold roughly 2% of the sample.

Collaborating institutions collected whole blood in K2EDTA tubes following their own protocols. For TCRbeta analysis, collaborators shipped samples in one of three forms: frozen whole blood, isolated PBMCs, or DNA extracted from either of those sample types. Sequencing was done on a sample of peripheral blood. Rearrangement joined TRBV7-2 to TRBJ1-5; 9 bases in the junction line up with TRBD1. This TCR was recovered from a man between 60 and 70 years old with active COVID-19. At the DNA level, the sequence is TGTGCCAGCAGCCCGGGACAGGGCAGCAAGCCCCAGCATTTT. It is translated as CASSPGQGSKPQHF.